Sequencing of this T cell receptor beta chain was carried out in a study of T cells in tumors and immune-related adverse events. The CDR3 contains 15 residues. Germline-derived CDR1 and CDR2 are MGHDK and SYGVNS. Unmatched junction bases numbered 10, after V lost 2 bases and J lost 8 bases. This clone was picked up a small number of times. Profiled with immunoSEQ multiplex PCR; TCRdb holds only in-frame clones, not every one. The sample yields 20,000 to 25,000 clones, 85% to 95% seen once. The chain links TRBV25-1 to TRBJ1-2; 8 bases map to TRBD1. The source was lymph node tissue, collected from a patient treated with anti-PD-1 therapy. The source of this sequence is a female donor with metastatic renal cell carcinoma. The CDR3 bases are TGTGCCAGCAGTGAACAAAGCGGACAGGGTCAGGGCTACACCTTC. Translating gives CASSEQSGQGQGYTF.